This TCR beta chain was sequenced during a study of cytomegalovirus exposure and HLA in healthy donors. The wider study: Caucasian-associated ancestry cluster membership applied to 75% to 85% of under 450 genotyped donors.

Regarding this clone: Its specificity is not known.

J was trimmed by 8 bases and V by 3 bases; bases with no gene match: 6. CDR1 LGHNT and CDR2 FRNRAP come from the germline V gene. The length of the CDR3 is 13 residues. General observations from the study: Analysis performed later found more than 15,000 TCR beta sequences associated with HLA alleles at 0.05 false discovery rate. Several of the most significant clusters appeared, in a later analysis, to be linked to common viral pathogens. Among CMV-associated TCR beta chains, most appeared HLA-restricted in a later analysis.

60 Vbeta and 13 Jbeta primers were used in PCR. The table came from immunoSEQ multiplex PCR; TCRdb's copy has only in-frame clones and leaves some out. This sample has 180,000 or so clones, with about four fifths found just once. The chain carries TRBV12-5 and TRBJ1-2, with 7 bases identical to TRBD1. Input material: PBMCs. The TCR sequence derives from a middle-aged man in good health and CMV-seronegative. This CDR3 reads CASGFQGERGYTF. The CDR3 nucleotides are TGTGCTAGTGGTTTTCAGGGGGAAAGGGGCTACACCTTC.